This TCR beta chain was sequenced during a study of blood T cell repertoires in COVID-19. At the level of the study: Collection of acute and convalescent COVID-19 samples took place in the United States, Italy and Spain. Sample material is recorded as cDNA or gDNA derived from T cells, B-cell-depleted T cells, or PBMCs.

In the source study's methods: Amplification from reference gene primers served as the basis for estimated nucleated cell counts. This table comes from immunoSEQ multiplex PCR, and its TCRdb copy is limited to in-frame clones, with some not included. The V and J calls and clone size come from that table; D and trimming were worked out from the DNA. The sample includes 200,000 to 300,000 clones, approximately 87% seen only once; the top ten take 2% to 2.5%. The receptor comes from a woman in her forties or fifties with acute or convalescent COVID-19. Sequenced: peripheral blood.

CDR3 amino acids: CASSPQGQPQHF. CDR3 DNA: TGTGCCAGCAGTCCACAGGGTCAGCCCCAGCATTTT. The chain couples TRBV2 to TRBJ1-5; D might be TRBD1 (6 bases). Per the germline V gene, CDR1 is SNHLY and CDR2 is FYNNEI. The CDR3 length is 12 residues. Deletions cut 5 bases from V and 6 bases from J, with 8 bases between.